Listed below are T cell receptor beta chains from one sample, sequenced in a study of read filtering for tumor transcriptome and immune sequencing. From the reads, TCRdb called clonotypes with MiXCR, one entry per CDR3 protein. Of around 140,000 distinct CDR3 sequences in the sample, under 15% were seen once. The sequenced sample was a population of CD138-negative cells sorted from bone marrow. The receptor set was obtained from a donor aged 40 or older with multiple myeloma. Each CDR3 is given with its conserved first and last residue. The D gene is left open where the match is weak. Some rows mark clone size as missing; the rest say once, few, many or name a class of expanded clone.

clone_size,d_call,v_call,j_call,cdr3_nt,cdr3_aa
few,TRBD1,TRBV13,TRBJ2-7,TGTGCCAGCAGCTCCCGGGACAGGGAGAGACTGAACTACGAGCAGTACTTC,CASSSRDRERLNYEQYF
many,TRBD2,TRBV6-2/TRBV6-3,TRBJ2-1,TGTGCCAGCAGTCGACCCTTGGCTAGCGGGTACATTTACAATGAGCAGTTCTTC,CASSRPLASGYIYNEQFF
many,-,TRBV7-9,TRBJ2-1,TGTGCCAGCAGCTTAGCCATCGGTCTCTCCTACAATGAGCAGTTCTTC,CASSLAIGLSYNEQFF
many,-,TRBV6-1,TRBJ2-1,TGTGCCAGCGGTCCCGGGGGCTCCTACAATGAGCAGTTCTTC,CASGPGGSYNEQFF
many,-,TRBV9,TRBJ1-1,TGTGCCAGCAGCGTATCCCCCGGGGAAGGAGCTTTCTTT,CASSVSPGEGAFF
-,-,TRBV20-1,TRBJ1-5,TGCAGTGCTAGAGATCTTACGGGGAACGCCTATCATAGCAATCAGCCCCAGCATTTT,CSARDLTGNAYHSNQPQHF
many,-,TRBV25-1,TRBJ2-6,TGTGCCAGCAGTGAGGGGGACTCTGGGGCCAACGTCCTGACTTTC,CASSEGDSGANVLTF
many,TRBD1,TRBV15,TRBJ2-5,TGTGCCACCAGCGCCGGACAGGGGCCCCAAGAGACCCAGTACTTC,CATSAGQGPQETQYF
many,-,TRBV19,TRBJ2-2,TGTGCCAGTAGTATAGGGGGGGCCTCACCCTACCGGGAGCTGTTTTTT,CASSIGGASPYRELFF
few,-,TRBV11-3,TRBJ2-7,TGTGCCAGCAGCTTGTCGGGACTCTACTACGAGCAGTACTTC,CASSLSGLYYEQYF
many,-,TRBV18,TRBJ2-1,TGTGCCAGCTCACCACGGACCAATGAGCAGTTCTTC,CASSPRTNEQFF
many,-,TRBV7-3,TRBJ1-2,TGTGCCAGCAGCTTAGTGGGAGGGAGAGGCTACACCTTC,CASSLVGGRGYTF
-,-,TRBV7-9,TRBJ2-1,TGTGCCAGCAGCGTTAGCGGTACCTGGATTGAGCAGTTCTTC,CASSVSGTWIEQFF
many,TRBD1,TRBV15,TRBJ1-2,TGTGCCACCAGCAGGTTGGGACAGTCCAGCTATGGCTACACCTTC,CATSRLGQSSYGYTF
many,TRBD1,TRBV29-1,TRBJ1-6,TGCAGCGTTCGCTGGCAGGGGGCGATCGATTCACCCCTCCACTTT,CSVRWQGAIDSPLHF
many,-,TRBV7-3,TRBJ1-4,TGTGCCAGCAGTCCAACAGGAAGAGCTAATGAAAAACTGTTTTTT,CASSPTGRANEKLFF
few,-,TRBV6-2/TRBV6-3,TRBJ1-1,TGTGCCAGCAAATCACAGGTAACTGAAGCTTTCTTT,CASKSQVTEAFF
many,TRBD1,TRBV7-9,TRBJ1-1,TGTGCCAGCAGCCCAAGGGGACAGGGAGTGAACACTGAAGCTTTCTTT,CASSPRGQGVNTEAFF
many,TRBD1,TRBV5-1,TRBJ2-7,TGCGCCAGCAGCTTGGCCCCCACGGGACAGGGGGCCTACGAGCAGTACTTC,CASSLAPTGQGAYEQYF
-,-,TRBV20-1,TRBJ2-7,TGCAGTGCTAGACCTGGATTTACAACCTCCTACGAGCAGTACTTC,CSARPGFTTSYEQYF
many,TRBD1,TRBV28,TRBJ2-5,TGTGCCAGCAGCCCCGCCGGGACAGGGGGCGGAGAGACCCAGTACTTC,CASSPAGTGGGETQYF
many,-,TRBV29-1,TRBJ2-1,TGCAGCGCCGTGCTACTAGGGGCCTGGAATGAGCAGTTCTTC,CSAVLLGAWNEQFF
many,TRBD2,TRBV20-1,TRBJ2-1,TGCAGTGCCTCGCCCCAGGGAGGGTACTACAATGAGCAGTTCTTC,CSASPQGGYYNEQFF
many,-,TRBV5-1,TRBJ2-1,TGCGCCAGCAGCTTTTTGGTGGAGACTGATAGCTCCTACAATGAGCAGTTCTTC,CASSFLVETDSSYNEQFF